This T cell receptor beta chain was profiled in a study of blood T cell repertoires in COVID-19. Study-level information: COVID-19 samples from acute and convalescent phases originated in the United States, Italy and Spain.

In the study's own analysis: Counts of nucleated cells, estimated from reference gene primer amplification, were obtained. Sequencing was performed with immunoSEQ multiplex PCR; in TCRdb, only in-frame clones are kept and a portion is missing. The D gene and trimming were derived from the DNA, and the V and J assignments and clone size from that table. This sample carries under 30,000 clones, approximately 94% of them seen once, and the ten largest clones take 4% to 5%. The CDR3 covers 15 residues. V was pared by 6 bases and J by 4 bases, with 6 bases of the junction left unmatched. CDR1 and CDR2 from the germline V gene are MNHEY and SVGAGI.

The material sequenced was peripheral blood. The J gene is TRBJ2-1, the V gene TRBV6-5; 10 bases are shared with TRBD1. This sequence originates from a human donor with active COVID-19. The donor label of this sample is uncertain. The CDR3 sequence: CASRPGTGDYNEQFF. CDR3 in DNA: TGTGCCAGCAGGCCCGGGACAGGGGATTACAATGAGCAGTTCTTC.